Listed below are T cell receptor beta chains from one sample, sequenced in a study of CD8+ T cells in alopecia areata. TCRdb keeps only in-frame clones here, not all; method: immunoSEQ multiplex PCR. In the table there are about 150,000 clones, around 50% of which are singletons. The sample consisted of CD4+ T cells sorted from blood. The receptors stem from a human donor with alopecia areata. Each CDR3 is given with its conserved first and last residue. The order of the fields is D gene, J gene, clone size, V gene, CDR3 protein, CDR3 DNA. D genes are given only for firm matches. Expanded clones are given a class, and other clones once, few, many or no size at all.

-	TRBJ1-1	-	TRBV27	CASSSGREAFF	TGTGCCAGCAGTTCCGGGAGGGAAGCTTTCTTT
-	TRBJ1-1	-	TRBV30	CAWSLFGEAFF	TGTGCCTGGAGTCTTTTTGGGGAAGCTTTCTTT
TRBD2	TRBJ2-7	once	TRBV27	CASSSLGLGSYEQYF	TGTGCCAGCAGTTCTCTCGGACTAGGGTCCTACGAGCAGTACTTC
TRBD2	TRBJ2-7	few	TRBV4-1	CASSQHPGTSGTYEQYF	TGCGCCAGCAGCCAACATCCCGGGACTAGCGGAACCTACGAGCAGTACTTC
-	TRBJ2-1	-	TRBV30	CAWSDGAGYEQFF	TGTGCCTGGAGTGATGGGGCAGGGTATGAGCAGTTCTTC
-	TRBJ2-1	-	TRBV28	CASSSGGLAGNEQFF	TGTGCCAGCAGTTCCGGGGGACTCGCCGGGAATGAGCAGTTCTTC
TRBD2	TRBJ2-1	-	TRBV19	CASRKREVGDEQFF	TGTGCCAGTAGGAAGCGGGAGGTAGGGGATGAGCAGTTCTTC
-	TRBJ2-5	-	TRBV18	CASSPGLGMETQYF	TGTGCCAGCTCACCAGGTCTGGGGATGGAGACCCAGTACTTC
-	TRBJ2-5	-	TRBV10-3	CAISESQGQETQYF	TGTGCCATCAGTGAGTCCCAGGGGCAAGAGACCCAGTACTTC
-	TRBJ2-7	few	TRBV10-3	CATGTAGAYEQYF	TGTGCCACGGGGACGGCCGGCGCCTACGAGCAGTACTTC
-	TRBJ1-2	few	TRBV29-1	CSVDLQGVYGYTF	TGCAGCGTTGATTTACAGGGCGTCTATGGCTACACCTTC
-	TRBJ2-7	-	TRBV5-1	CASSSLGHTYEQYF	TGCGCCAGCAGCTCTCTCGGACACACCTACGAGCAGTACTTC
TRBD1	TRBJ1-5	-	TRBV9	CASSRTGGNQPQHF	TGTGCCAGCAGTCGAACAGGGGGAAATCAGCCCCAGCATTTT
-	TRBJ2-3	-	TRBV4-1	CASSQNIGPDTQYF	TGCGCCAGCAGCCAAAATATTGGACCAGATACGCAGTATTTT
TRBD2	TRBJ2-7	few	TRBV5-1	CASSYLAGHYEQYF	TGCGCCAGCAGCTACCTAGCGGGTCACTACGAGCAGTACTTC
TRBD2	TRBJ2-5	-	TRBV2	CASREREKETQYF	TGTGCCAGCAGGGAGCGGGAGAAGGAGACCCAGTACTTC
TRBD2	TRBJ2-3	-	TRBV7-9	CASSSGLRSGRTDTQYF	TGTGCCAGCAGCTCCGGACTTAGAAGCGGGAGGACAGATACGCAGTATTTT
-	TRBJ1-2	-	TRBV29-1	CSVGVGYTF	TGCAGCGTTGGGGTTGGCTACACCTTC
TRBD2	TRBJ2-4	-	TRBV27	CASSLVSGGGAWYF	TGTGCCAGCAGTTTAGTCTCGGGCGGGGGGGCATGGTACTTC
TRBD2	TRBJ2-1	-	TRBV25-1	CASSRAGGLYNEQFF	TGTGCCAGCAGCCGGGCGGGAGGACTGTACAATGAGCAGTTCTTC
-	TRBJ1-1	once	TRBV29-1	CSVRVGQTNTEAFF	TGCAGCGTCCGCGTGGGGCAGACGAACACTGAAGCTTTCTTT
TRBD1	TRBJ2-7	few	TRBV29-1	CSVREWDSSYEQYF	TGCAGCGTCCGTGAATGGGACAGTTCCTACGAGCAGTACTTC
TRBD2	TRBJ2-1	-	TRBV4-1	CASSQDSWLAVYNEQFF	TGCGCCAGCAGCCAAGATAGCTGGCTAGCGGTCTACAATGAGCAGTTCTTC
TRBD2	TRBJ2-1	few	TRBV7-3	CASSPGRTSGGRNEQFF	TGTGCCAGCAGCCCAGGACGGACTAGCGGGGGGAGAAATGAGCAGTTCTTC
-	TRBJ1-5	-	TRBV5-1	CASSLGVRDQPQHF	TGCGCCAGCAGCTTGGGGGTAAGAGATCAGCCCCAGCATTTT
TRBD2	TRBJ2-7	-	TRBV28	CASSFRREGRYEQYF	TGTGCCAGCAGTTTCCGGCGGGAGGGTCGATACGAGCAGTACTTC
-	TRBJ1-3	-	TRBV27	CASRPVGAGGNTIYF	TGTGCCAGCAGACCCGTGGGGGCGGGTGGAAACACCATATATTTT
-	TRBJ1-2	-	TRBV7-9	CASSLGLLMGYTF	TGTGCCAGCAGCTTAGGTCTGCTCATGGGCTACACCTTC
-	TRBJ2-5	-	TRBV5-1	CASSDPPEKTQYF	TGCGCCAGCAGCGACCCACCAGAGAAGACCCAGTACTTC
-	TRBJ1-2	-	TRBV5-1	CASSLGPARGGGYTF	TGCGCCAGCAGCTTGGGTCCGGCTAGAGGAGGTGGCTACACCTTC
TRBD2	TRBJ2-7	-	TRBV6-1	CASRRGTSSNYEQYF	TGTGCCAGCAGACGAGGGACTAGCAGCAATTACGAGCAGTACTTC
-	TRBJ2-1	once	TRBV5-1	CASSSRQYNEQFF	TGCGCCAGCAGCTCGCGACAGTACAATGAGCAGTTCTTC
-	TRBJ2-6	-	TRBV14	CASSQGNSGANVLTF	TGTGCCAGCAGCCAAGGAAACTCTGGGGCCAACGTCCTGACTTTC
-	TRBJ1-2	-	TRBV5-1	CASSQSRRGDYGYTF	TGCGCCAGCAGCCAGAGCCGCAGGGGAGACTATGGCTACACCTTC
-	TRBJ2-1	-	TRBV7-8	CASSFSVDWGNEQFF	TGTGCCAGCAGCTTTTCGGTCGACTGGGGGAATGAGCAGTTCTTC
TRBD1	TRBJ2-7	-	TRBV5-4	CASSQQGFNGQYF	TGTGCCAGCAGCCAACAGGGGTTCAACGGGCAGTACTTC
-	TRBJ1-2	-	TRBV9	CASSVEAGPYGYTF	TGTGCCAGCAGCGTAGAGGCAGGGCCCTATGGCTACACCTTC
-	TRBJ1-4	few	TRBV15	CATSGSGPKVFF	TGTGCCACCAGCGGTTCCGGGCCTAAAGTGTTTTTT
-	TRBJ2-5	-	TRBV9	CASSSPFNQDSGGETQYF	TGTGCCAGCAGCTCCCCATTTAACCAGGACTCGGGCGGCGAGACCCAGTACTTC
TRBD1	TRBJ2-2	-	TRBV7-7	CASSGGPGGAGELFF	TGTGCTAGCAGCGGAGGGCCAGGGGGCGCCGGGGAGCTGTTTTTT
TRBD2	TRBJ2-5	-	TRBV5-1	CASSSTSSQETQYF	TGCGCCAGCAGCTCGACTAGCAGCCAAGAGACCCAGTACTTC
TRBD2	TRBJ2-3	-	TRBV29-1	CSGKLAGVRDTQYF	TGCAGCGGAAAACTAGCGGGGGTTAGGGATACGCAGTATTTT
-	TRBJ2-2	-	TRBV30	CAWSPVRRTGELFF	TGTGCCTGGAGTCCCGTCCGGCGAACCGGGGAGCTGTTTTTT
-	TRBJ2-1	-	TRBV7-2	CASSSRPAPNEQFF	TGTGCCAGCAGCTCCCGGCCAGCCCCCAATGAGCAGTTCTTC
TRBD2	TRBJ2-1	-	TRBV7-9	CASSFGGLAGLYNEQFF	TGTGCCAGCAGCTTCGGCGGCCTAGCGGGACTATACAATGAGCAGTTCTTC
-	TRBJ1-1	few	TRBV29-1	CSVEGGEGAFF	TGCAGCGTTGAGGGGGGCGAGGGAGCTTTCTTT
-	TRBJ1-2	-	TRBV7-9	CASSPQVRGGYTF	TGTGCCAGCAGCCCCCAAGTGCGCGGGGGCTACACCTTC